The rows below give T cell receptor beta chains drawn from one sample of a study. Using immunoSEQ multiplex PCR, the repertoire was profiled, and TCRdb retains in-frame clones only, with some absent. The sample carries about 50,000 clones, 85% to 95% recorded once. The sample consisted of PBMCs. Receptors were obtained from a man aged 35-49 years with rheumatoid arthritis. The CDR3 runs from the conserved cysteine through the conserved F or W. D genes are given only for firm matches. Clone size is stated in some rows and not others, as once, few, many or a class when expanded.

D gene: -; J gene: TRBJ2-1; clone size: -; V gene: TRBV9; CDR3 DNA: TGTGCCAGCAGCGGCCGGGCCGTGGGCAACAATGAGCAGTTCTTC; CDR3 protein: CASSGRAVGNNEQFF
D gene: -; J gene: TRBJ1-5; clone size: -; V gene: TRBV11-2; CDR3 DNA: TGTGCCAGCAGCTTGGGGGGGGCAGGGAGGTATCAGCCCCAGCATTTT; CDR3 protein: CASSLGGAGRYQPQHF
D gene: TRBD2; J gene: TRBJ2-1; clone size: -; V gene: TRBV9; CDR3 DNA: TGTGCCAGCTCTCGGGGGGACGGGCCCTACAATGAGCAGTTCTTC; CDR3 protein: CASSRGDGPYNEQFF
D gene: -; J gene: TRBJ1-5; clone size: once; V gene: TRBV6-5; CDR3 DNA: TGTGCCAGCACCCCGGCTTTTGGCAATCAGCCCCAGCATTTT; CDR3 protein: CASTPAFGNQPQHF
D gene: TRBD2; J gene: TRBJ2-1; clone size: -; V gene: TRBV27; CDR3 DNA: TGTGCCAGCAGTGCCACCGGGACTAGCGGGGAGTGGAATGAGCAGTTCTTC; CDR3 protein: CASSATGTSGEWNEQFF
D gene: -; J gene: TRBJ1-1; clone size: -; V gene: TRBV3-1/TRBV3-2; CDR3 DNA: TGTGCCAGCAGCCAAGTTTGGGGGAACACTGAAGCTTTCTTT; CDR3 protein: CASSQVWGNTEAFF
D gene: TRBD2; J gene: TRBJ2-1; clone size: -; V gene: TRBV28; CDR3 DNA: TGTGCCAGCAGCCGACTAGCGGGAGATTGGCGGTGGGATGAGCAGTTCTTC; CDR3 protein: CASSRLAGDWRWDEQFF
D gene: -; J gene: TRBJ1-5; clone size: -; V gene: TRBV10-3; CDR3 DNA: TGTGCCATCAATCCATTACCGGGACAACAGAGTCAGCCCCAGCATTTT; CDR3 protein: CAINPLPGQQSQPQHF
D gene: TRBD2; J gene: TRBJ2-1; clone size: -; V gene: TRBV3-1/TRBV3-2; CDR3 DNA: TGTGCCAGCAGCCCCCGCTTAGCGGGAGTAGGAGATGAGCAGTTCTTC; CDR3 protein: CASSPRLAGVGDEQFF
D gene: TRBD1; J gene: TRBJ1-6; clone size: -; V gene: TRBV11-2; CDR3 DNA: TGTGCCAGCAGCTTGTGGGACAGCTATAATTCACCCCTCCACTTT; CDR3 protein: CASSLWDSYNSPLHF
D gene: TRBD1; J gene: TRBJ2-1; clone size: -; V gene: TRBV25-1; CDR3 DNA: TGTGCCAGCCGCTATCGGGACAGGGGGCGGTTTGAGCAGTTCTTC; CDR3 protein: CASRYRDRGRFEQFF
D gene: -; J gene: TRBJ1-2; clone size: -; V gene: TRBV6-2/TRBV6-3; CDR3 DNA: TGTGCCAGCAGTTACTCGATGTCAGGGGCCTATGGCTACACCTTC; CDR3 protein: CASSYSMSGAYGYTF
D gene: -; J gene: TRBJ2-2; clone size: -; V gene: TRBV24-1; CDR3 DNA: TGTGCCACCAGTGAGCGAATAATGAACACCGGGGAGCTGTTTTTT; CDR3 protein: CATSERIMNTGELFF
D gene: -; J gene: TRBJ2-7; clone size: -; V gene: TRBV4-3; CDR3 DNA: TGCGCCAGCAGCCGCGCCGGAGGCGGATCCTACGAGCAGTACTTC; CDR3 protein: CASSRAGGGSYEQYF
D gene: TRBD1; J gene: TRBJ2-1; clone size: -; V gene: TRBV4-3; CDR3 DNA: TGCGCCAGCAGCCAAGAGGGACAGGGCTATGAGCAGTTCTTC; CDR3 protein: CASSQEGQGYEQFF
D gene: -; J gene: TRBJ2-3; clone size: -; V gene: TRBV11-2; CDR3 DNA: TGTGCCAGCAGCTTAGATCGGGGCACAGATACGCAGTATTTT; CDR3 protein: CASSLDRGTDTQYF
D gene: -; J gene: TRBJ1-1; clone size: -; V gene: TRBV2; CDR3 DNA: TGTGCCAGCAGTGAAGCGCGGAGAAACACTGAAGCTTTCTTT; CDR3 protein: CASSEARRNTEAFF
D gene: -; J gene: TRBJ1-2; clone size: -; V gene: TRBV12-3/TRBV12-4; CDR3 DNA: TGTGCCAGCACATTCCCGGCGGGGCATGGCTACACCTTC; CDR3 protein: CASTFPAGHGYTF
D gene: -; J gene: TRBJ1-2; clone size: -; V gene: TRBV7-3; CDR3 DNA: TGTGCCAGCAGCTTAATCGCAGGGGTTGATGGCTACACCTTC; CDR3 protein: CASSLIAGVDGYTF
D gene: -; J gene: TRBJ1-1; clone size: -; V gene: TRBV6-2/TRBV6-3; CDR3 DNA: TGTGCCAGCAGTAAAGGGGTGGCTGAAGCTTTCTTT; CDR3 protein: CASSKGVAEAFF
D gene: -; J gene: TRBJ2-5; clone size: -; V gene: TRBV27; CDR3 DNA: TGTGCCAGCAGTTTATCTTGGCAGGGTCCAAGAGGGACCCAGTACTTC; CDR3 protein: CASSLSWQGPRGTQYF
D gene: -; J gene: TRBJ1-1; clone size: few; V gene: TRBV5-4; CDR3 DNA: TGTGCCAGCAGCCTCCCCTCGCGAGCCAACACTGAAGCTTTCTTT; CDR3 protein: CASSLPSRANTEAFF
D gene: -; J gene: TRBJ1-2; clone size: -; V gene: TRBV3-1/TRBV3-2; CDR3 DNA: TGTGCCAGCAGCCGACAACCCGGGGTTACGCAGAACTATGGCTACACCTTC; CDR3 protein: CASSRQPGVTQNYGYTF
D gene: -; J gene: TRBJ2-3; clone size: -; V gene: TRBV7-6; CDR3 DNA: TGTGCCAGCAGCTTGGGGAGGTGGAGGGGCGCAGATACGCAGTATTTT; CDR3 protein: CASSLGRWRGADTQYF
D gene: -; J gene: TRBJ1-5; clone size: -; V gene: TRBV30; CDR3 DNA: TGTGCCTGGAGCCCAACAGGGACGAGTCAGCCCCAGCATTTT; CDR3 protein: CAWSPTGTSQPQHF
D gene: -; J gene: TRBJ1-5; clone size: -; V gene: TRBV2; CDR3 DNA: TGTGCCAGCAGTGAAAAGCGTGGGGGTGGCAATCAGCCCCAGCATTTT; CDR3 protein: CASSEKRGGGNQPQHF
D gene: TRBD1; J gene: TRBJ2-5; clone size: -; V gene: TRBV5-4; CDR3 DNA: TGTGCCAGCAGCTGGACAGGGGACGGCTGGGAGACCCAGTACTTC; CDR3 protein: CASSWTGDGWETQYF
D gene: -; J gene: TRBJ1-2; clone size: once; V gene: TRBV5-4; CDR3 DNA: TGTGCCAGCAGCTCATGGGGGCAGGGAAAATCCACCAACTATGGCTACACCTTC; CDR3 protein: CASSSWGQGKSTNYGYTF
D gene: -; J gene: TRBJ1-5; clone size: -; V gene: TRBV2; CDR3 DNA: TGTGCCAGCAGTGGAGTTAAGGGTTGGGATCAGCCCCAGCATTTT; CDR3 protein: CASSGVKGWDQPQHF
D gene: -; J gene: TRBJ1-5; clone size: -; V gene: TRBV15; CDR3 DNA: TGTGCCACCAGCAGAGAAGGGAGCCGACAGCCCCAGCATTTT; CDR3 protein: CATSREGSRQPQHF
D gene: TRBD1; J gene: TRBJ1-2; clone size: -; V gene: TRBV5-6; CDR3 DNA: TGTGCCAGCAGCTTGCCAGGGGGCCACTATGGCTACACCTTC; CDR3 protein: CASSLPGGHYGYTF
D gene: -; J gene: TRBJ2-3; clone size: -; V gene: TRBV5-3; CDR3 DNA: TGTGCCAGAAGCTTGGGACCGAGCACAGATACGCAGTATTTT; CDR3 protein: CARSLGPSTDTQYF
D gene: -; J gene: TRBJ1-3; clone size: -; V gene: TRBV19; CDR3 DNA: TGTGCCAGTAGTCCCATGGCCGGCAGCCAAACTGGAAACACCATATATTTT; CDR3 protein: CASSPMAGSQTGNTIYF
D gene: -; J gene: TRBJ1-1; clone size: -; V gene: TRBV6-6; CDR3 DNA: TGTGCCAGCAGGGACCCGAGTACCGGGGGAGGCGCTGAAGCTTTCTTT; CDR3 protein: CASRDPSTGGGAEAFF
D gene: -; J gene: TRBJ1-6; clone size: few; V gene: TRBV15; CDR3 DNA: TGTGCCACCAGCAGAGGGTCCAATTCACCCCTCCACTTT; CDR3 protein: CATSRGSNSPLHF
D gene: -; J gene: TRBJ1-1; clone size: -; V gene: TRBV5-1; CDR3 DNA: TGCGCCAGCAGCTTGATCGCCGGGGGCACTGAAGCTTTCTTT; CDR3 protein: CASSLIAGGTEAFF
D gene: -; J gene: TRBJ2-7; clone size: -; V gene: TRBV6-5; CDR3 DNA: TGTGCCAGCACTCAAGGGTACGAGCAGTACTTC; CDR3 protein: CASTQGYEQYF
D gene: -; J gene: TRBJ1-5; clone size: -; V gene: TRBV12-3/TRBV12-4; CDR3 DNA: TGTGCCAGCAGTCCGATAAACCAGCCCCAGCATTTT; CDR3 protein: CASSPINQPQHF
D gene: TRBD1; J gene: TRBJ2-4; clone size: -; V gene: TRBV5-1; CDR3 DNA: TGCGCCAGCAGCTTGGAGTCTCGGACAGGGATTCCAAACATTCAGTACTTC; CDR3 protein: CASSLESRTGIPNIQYF
D gene: -; J gene: TRBJ1-5; clone size: -; V gene: TRBV5-5; CDR3 DNA: TGTGCCAGCACCCGGGGGAGGGACAATCAGCCCCAGCATTTT; CDR3 protein: CASTRGRDNQPQHF
D gene: -; J gene: TRBJ1-1; clone size: -; V gene: TRBV6-5; CDR3 DNA: TGTGCCAGCAGTTACTCGACGGGGACTGAAGCTTTCTTT; CDR3 protein: CASSYSTGTEAFF
D gene: -; J gene: TRBJ1-4; clone size: -; V gene: TRBV3-1/TRBV3-2; CDR3 DNA: TGTGCCAGCAGCCAAGGGGGAGCTGGGGCTAATGAAAAACTGTTTTTT; CDR3 protein: CASSQGGAGANEKLFF
D gene: TRBD1; J gene: TRBJ1-1; clone size: -; V gene: TRBV11-2; CDR3 DNA: TGTGCCAGCAGCTTAGCGGACAGGGCCCAGCGGAACACTGAAGCTTTCTTT; CDR3 protein: CASSLADRAQRNTEAFF
D gene: -; J gene: TRBJ2-1; clone size: -; V gene: TRBV15; CDR3 DNA: TGTGCCACCAGCCGAGAATACGGAAATGAGCAGTTCTTC; CDR3 protein: CATSREYGNEQFF
D gene: -; J gene: TRBJ1-5; clone size: -; V gene: TRBV3-1/TRBV3-2; CDR3 DNA: TGTGCCAGCAGCCAAGATATTCCGGGGGCGTTTGGCAATCAGCCCCAGCATTTT; CDR3 protein: CASSQDIPGAFGNQPQHF
D gene: TRBD2; J gene: TRBJ2-1; clone size: -; V gene: TRBV27; CDR3 DNA: TGTGCCAGCAGCAGACTAGCGGGGAACAATGAGCAGTTCTTC; CDR3 protein: CASSRLAGNNEQFF
D gene: TRBD1; J gene: TRBJ1-2; clone size: -; V gene: TRBV6-4; CDR3 DNA: TGTGCCAGCAGTGCCGTACAGGGGCGAGGCTACACCTTC; CDR3 protein: CASSAVQGRGYTF
D gene: -; J gene: TRBJ2-7; clone size: -; V gene: TRBV4-1; CDR3 DNA: TGCGCCAGCAGCCAAGATTTATCATCCCAGGGTTACGAGCAGTACTTC; CDR3 protein: CASSQDLSSQGYEQYF
D gene: -; J gene: TRBJ1-5; clone size: once; V gene: TRBV19; CDR3 DNA: TGTGCCAGTAGTATATCCGACAGGTACAATCAGCCCCAGCATTTT; CDR3 protein: CASSISDRYNQPQHF
D gene: -; J gene: TRBJ2-3; clone size: -; V gene: TRBV11-2; CDR3 DNA: TGTGCCAGCAGTTCCGCGAAACGCCACGTCGGGACAGATACGCAGTATTTT; CDR3 protein: CASSSAKRHVGTDTQYF